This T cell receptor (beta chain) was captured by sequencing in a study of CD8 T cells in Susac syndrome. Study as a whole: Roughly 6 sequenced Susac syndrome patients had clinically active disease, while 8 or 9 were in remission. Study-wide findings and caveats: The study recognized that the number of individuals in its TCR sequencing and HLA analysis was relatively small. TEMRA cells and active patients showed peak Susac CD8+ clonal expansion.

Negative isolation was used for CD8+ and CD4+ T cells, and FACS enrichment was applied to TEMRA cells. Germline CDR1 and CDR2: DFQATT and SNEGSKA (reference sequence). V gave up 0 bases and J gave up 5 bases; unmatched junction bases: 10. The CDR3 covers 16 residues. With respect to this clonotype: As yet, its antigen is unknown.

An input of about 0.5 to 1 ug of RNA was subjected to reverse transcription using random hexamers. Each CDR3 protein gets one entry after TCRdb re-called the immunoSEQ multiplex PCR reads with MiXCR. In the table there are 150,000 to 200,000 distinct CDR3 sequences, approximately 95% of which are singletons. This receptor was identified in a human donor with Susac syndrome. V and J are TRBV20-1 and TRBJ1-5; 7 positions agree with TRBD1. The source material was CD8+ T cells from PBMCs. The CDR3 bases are TGCAGTGCTAGAGATAGGGTGGCAGGGGGGTATCAGCCCCAGCATTTT. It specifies CSARDRVAGGYQPQHF.